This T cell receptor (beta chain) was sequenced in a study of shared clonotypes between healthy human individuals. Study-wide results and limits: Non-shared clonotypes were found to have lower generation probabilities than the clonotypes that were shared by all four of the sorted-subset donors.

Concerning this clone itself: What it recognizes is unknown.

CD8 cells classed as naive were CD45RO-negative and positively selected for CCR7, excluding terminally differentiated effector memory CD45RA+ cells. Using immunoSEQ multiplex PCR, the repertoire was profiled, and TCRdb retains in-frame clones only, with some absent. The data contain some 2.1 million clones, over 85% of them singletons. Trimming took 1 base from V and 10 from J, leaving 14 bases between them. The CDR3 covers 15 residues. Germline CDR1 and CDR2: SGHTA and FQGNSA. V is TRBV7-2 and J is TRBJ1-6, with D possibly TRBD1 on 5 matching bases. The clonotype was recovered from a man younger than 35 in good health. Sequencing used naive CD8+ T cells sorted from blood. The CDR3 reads CASSLVGGAGSPLHF. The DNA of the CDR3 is TGTGCCAGCAGCTTAGTGGGAGGGGCTGGCTCACCCCTCCACTTT. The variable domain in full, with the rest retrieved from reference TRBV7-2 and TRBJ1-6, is GAGVSQSPSNKVTEKGKDVELRCDPISGHTALYWYRQSLGQGLEFLIYFQGNSAPDKSGLPSDRFSAERTGGSVSTLTIQRTQQEDSAVYLCASSLVGGAGSPLHFGNGTRLTVT.